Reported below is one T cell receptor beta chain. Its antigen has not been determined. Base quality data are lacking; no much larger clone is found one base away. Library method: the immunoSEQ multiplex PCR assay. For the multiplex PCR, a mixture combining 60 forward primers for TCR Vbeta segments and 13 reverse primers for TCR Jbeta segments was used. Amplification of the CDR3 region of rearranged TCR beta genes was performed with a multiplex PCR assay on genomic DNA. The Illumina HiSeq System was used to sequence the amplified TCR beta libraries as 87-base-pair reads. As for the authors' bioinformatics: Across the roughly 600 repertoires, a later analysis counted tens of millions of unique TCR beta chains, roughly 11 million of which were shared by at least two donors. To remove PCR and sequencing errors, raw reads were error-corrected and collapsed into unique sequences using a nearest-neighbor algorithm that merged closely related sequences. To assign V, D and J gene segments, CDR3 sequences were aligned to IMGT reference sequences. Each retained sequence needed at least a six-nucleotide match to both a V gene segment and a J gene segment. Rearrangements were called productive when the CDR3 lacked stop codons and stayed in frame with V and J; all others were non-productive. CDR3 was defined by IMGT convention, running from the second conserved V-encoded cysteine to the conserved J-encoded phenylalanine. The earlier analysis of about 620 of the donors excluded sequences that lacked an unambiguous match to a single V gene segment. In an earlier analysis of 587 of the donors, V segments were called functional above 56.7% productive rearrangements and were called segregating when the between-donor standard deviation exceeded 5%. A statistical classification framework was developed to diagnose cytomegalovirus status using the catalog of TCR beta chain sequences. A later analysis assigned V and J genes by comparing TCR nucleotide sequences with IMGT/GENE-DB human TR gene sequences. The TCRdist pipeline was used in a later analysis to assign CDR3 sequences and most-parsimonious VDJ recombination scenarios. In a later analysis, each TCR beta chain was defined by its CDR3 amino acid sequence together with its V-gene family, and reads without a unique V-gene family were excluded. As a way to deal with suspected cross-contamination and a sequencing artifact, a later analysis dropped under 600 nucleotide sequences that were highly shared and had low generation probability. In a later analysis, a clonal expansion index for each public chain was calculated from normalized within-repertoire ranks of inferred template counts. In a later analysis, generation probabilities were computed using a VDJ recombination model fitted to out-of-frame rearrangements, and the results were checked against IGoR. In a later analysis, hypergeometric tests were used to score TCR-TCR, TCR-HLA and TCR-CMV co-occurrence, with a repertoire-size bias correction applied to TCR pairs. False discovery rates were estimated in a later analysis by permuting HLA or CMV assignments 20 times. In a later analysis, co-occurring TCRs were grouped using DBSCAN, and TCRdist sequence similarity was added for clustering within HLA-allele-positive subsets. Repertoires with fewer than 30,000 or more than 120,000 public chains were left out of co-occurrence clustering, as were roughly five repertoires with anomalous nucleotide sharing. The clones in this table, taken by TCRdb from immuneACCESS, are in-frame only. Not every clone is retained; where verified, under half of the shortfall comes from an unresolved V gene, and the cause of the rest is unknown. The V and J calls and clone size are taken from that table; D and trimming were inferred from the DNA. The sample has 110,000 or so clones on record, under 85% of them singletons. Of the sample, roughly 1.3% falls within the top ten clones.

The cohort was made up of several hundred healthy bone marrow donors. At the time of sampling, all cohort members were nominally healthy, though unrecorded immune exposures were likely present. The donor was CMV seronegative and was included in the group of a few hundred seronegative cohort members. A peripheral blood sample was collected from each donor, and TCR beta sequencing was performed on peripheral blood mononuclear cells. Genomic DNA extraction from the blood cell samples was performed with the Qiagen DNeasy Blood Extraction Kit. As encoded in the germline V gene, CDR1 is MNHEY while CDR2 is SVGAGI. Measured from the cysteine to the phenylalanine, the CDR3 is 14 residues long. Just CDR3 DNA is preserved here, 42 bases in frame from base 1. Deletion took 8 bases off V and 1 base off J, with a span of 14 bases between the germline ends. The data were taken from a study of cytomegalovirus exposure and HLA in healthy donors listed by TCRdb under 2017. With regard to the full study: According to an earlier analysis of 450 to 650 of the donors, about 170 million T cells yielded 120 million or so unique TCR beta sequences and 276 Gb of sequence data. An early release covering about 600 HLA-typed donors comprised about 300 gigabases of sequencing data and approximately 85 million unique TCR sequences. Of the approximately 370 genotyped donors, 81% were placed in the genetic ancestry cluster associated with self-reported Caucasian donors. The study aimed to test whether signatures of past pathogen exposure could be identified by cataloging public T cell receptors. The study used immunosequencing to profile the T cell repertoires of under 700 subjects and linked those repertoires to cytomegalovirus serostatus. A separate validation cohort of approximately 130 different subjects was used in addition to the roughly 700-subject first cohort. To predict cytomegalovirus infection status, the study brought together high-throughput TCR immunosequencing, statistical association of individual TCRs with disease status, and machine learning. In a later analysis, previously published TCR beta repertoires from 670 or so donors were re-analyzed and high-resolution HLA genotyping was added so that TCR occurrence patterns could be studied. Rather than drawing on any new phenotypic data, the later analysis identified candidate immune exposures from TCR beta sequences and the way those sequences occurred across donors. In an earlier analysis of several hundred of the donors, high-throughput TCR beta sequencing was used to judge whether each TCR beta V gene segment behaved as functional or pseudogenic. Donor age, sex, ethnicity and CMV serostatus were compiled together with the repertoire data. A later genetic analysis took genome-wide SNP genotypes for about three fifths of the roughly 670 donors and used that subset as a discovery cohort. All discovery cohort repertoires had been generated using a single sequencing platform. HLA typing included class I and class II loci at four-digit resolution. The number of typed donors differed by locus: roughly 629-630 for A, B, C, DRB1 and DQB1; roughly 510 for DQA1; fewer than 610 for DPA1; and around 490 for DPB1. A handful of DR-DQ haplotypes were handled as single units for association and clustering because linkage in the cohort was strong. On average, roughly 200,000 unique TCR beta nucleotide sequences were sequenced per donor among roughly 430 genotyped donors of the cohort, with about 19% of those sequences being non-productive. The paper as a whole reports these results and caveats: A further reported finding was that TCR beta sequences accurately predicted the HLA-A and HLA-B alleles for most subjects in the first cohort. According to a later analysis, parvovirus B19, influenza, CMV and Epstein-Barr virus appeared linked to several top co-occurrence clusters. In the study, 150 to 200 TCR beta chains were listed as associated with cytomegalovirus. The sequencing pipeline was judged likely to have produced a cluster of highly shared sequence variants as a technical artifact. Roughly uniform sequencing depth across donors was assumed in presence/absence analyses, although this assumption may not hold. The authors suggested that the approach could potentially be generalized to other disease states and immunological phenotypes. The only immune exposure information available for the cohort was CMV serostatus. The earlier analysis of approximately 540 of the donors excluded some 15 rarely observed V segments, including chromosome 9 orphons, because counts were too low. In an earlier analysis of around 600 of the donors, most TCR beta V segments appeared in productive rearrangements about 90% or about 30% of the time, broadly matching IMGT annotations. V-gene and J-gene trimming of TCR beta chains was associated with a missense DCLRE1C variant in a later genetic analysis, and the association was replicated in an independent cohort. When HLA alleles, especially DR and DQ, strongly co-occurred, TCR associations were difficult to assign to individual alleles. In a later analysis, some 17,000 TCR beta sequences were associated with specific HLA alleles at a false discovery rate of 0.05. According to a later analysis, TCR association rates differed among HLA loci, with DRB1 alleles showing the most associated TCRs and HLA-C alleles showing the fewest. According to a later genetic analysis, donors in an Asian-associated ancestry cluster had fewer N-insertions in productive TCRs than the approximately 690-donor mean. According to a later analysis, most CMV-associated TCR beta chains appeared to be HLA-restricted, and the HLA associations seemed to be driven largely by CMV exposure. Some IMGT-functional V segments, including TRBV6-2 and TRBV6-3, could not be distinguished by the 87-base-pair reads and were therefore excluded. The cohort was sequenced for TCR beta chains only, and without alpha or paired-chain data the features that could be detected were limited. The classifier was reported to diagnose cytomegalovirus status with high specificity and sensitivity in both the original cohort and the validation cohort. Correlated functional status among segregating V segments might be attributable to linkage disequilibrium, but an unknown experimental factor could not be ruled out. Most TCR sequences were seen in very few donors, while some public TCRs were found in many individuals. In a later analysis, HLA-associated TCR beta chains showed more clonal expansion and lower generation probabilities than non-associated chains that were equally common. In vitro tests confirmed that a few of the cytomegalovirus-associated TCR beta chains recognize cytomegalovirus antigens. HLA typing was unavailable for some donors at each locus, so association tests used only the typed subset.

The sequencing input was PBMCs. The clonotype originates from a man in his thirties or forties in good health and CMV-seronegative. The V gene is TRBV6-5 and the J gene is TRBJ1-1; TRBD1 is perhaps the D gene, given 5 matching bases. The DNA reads TGTGCCAGCTCTTTCCGGGGGGAGAACACTGAAGCTTTCTTT. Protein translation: CASSFRGENTEAFF.